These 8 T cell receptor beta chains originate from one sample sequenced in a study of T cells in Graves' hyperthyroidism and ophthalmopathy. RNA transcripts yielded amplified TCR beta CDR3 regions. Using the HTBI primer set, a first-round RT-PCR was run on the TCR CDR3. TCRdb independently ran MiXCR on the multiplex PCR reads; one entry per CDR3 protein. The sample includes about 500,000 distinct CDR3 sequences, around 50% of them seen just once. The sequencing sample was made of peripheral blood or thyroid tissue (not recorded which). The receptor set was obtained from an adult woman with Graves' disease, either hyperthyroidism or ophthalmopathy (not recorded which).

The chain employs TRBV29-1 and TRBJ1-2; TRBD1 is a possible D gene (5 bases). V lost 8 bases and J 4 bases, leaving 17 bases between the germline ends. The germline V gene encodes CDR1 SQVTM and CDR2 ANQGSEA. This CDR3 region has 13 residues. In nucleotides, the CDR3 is TGCAGCTTGGGGGGGGTGTTCTTCTATGGCTACACCTTC. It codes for CSLGGVFFYGYTF.

CDR3 sequence: CSAPRVRGAGELFF. CDR3 coding DNA: TGCAGTGCACCCCGGGTTCGGGGAGCCGGGGAGCTGTTTTTT. This chain uses TRBV20-1 with TRBJ2-2; maybe TRBD2 (5 bases). Germline values: CDR1 DFQATT, CDR2 SNEGSKA (reference sequence). This CDR3 comprises 14 residues. V lost 6 bases to trimming and J lost 6 bases, with 17 bases between them.

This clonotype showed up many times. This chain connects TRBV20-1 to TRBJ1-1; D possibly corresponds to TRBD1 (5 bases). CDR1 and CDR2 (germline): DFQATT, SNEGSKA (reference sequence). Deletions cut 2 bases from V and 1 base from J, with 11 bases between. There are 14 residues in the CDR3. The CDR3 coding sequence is TGCAGTGCTAGATTTGGGGCGGCGAACACTGAAGCTTTCTTT. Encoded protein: CSARFGAANTEAFF.

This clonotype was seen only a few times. The CDR3 nucleotides are TGCAGCGTTGAAGGGGCGCAGGGGGCTGAAGCTTTCTTT. It codes for CSVEGAQGAEAFF. The V and J genes are TRBV29-1 and TRBJ1-1; 7 bases map to TRBD1. This CDR3 region has 13 residues. Trimming cost V 1 base and J 6 bases; bases outside gene matches: 5. Germline V lookup: CDR1 SQVTM, CDR2 ANQGSEA.

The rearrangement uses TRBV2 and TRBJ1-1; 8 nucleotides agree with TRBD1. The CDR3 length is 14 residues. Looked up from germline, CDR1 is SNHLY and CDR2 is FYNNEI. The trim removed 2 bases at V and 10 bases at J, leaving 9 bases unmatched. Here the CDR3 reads CASSESTTGTGAFF. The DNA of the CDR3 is TGTGCCAGCAGTGAATCCACAACCGGGACAGGAGCTTTCTTT. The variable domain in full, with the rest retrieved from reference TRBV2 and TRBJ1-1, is EPEVTQTPSHQVTQMGQEVILRCVPISNHLYFYWYRQILGQKVEFLVSFYNNEISEKSEIFDDQFSVERPDGSNFTLKIRSTKLEDSAMYFCASSESTTGTGAFFGQGTRLTVV.

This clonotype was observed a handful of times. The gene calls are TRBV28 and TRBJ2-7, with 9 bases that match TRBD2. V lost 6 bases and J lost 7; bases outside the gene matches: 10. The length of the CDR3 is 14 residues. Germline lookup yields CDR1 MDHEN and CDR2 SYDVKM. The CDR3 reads CASRGRGRAKEQYF. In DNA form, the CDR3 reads TGTGCCAGCAGGGGTCGCGGGAGGGCGAAGGAGCAGTACTTC.

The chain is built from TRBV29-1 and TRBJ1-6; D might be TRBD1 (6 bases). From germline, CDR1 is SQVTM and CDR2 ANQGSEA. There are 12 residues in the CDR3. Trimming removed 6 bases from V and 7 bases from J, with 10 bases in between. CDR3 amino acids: CSVPGQNSPLHF. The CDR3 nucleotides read TGCAGCGTCCCCGGACAGAATTCACCCCTCCACTTT.

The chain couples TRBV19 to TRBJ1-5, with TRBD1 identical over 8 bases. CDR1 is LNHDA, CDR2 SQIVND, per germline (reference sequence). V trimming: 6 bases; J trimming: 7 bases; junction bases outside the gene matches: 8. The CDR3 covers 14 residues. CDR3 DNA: TGTGCCAGTAGAGCCGACAGGGGATCGCAGCCCCAGCATTTT. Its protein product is CASRADRGSQPQHF.